The 29 T cell receptor beta chains below come from one sample, sequenced in a study of blood T cell repertoires in COVID-19. Generated by immunoSEQ multiplex PCR, the TCRdb table keeps only in-frame clones and is missing some. The table includes about 90,000 clones, 80% to 90% detected once. Sequencing was performed on peripheral blood. These TCRs come from a man at least 80 years old with active or convalescent COVID-19.

The chain employs TRBV19 and TRBJ2-6; D may be TRBD1 (6 bases). CDR1 LNHDA and CDR2 SQIVND come from the germline V gene (reference sequence). This CDR3 is built from 19 residues. Trimming took 5 bases from V and 0 from J, leaving 20 bases between them. The CDR3 DNA reads as TGTGCCAGTAGTCCACCGCCGGGACACCGGAGCTCTGGGGCCAACGTCCTGACTTTC. It yields the protein CASSPPPGHRSSGANVLTF.

The chain recombines TRBV18 with TRBJ2-7, with 10 nucleotides matching TRBD2. In germline, CDR1 is KGHSH, CDR2 LQKENI. This CDR3 spans 17 amino acids. V shed 3 bases and J 0 bases; nucleotides not matched to a gene: 8. The CDR3 region has the DNA TGTGCCAGCTCACCGAGACTAGCGGGTCCGAGCTCCTACGAGCAGTACTTC. This sequence encodes CASSPRLAGPSSYEQYF. Supplemented by reference TRBV18 and TRBJ2-7, the full variable domain reads NAGVMQNPRHLVRRRGQEARLRCSPMKGHSHVYWYRQLPEEGLKFMVYLQKENIIDESGMPKERFSAEFPKEGPSILRIQQVVRGDSAAYFCASSPRLAGPSSYEQYFGPGTRLTVT.

This sequence joins TRBV5-1 and TRBJ2-1; TRBD1 aligns across 8 bases. The V gene's germline CDR1 is SGHRS and CDR2 YFSETQ. V shed 1 base and J 6 bases; nucleotides not matched to a gene: 6. There are 15 residues in the CDR3. Here the CDR3 DNA reads TGCGCCAGCAGCTTGAATCCGACAGGGGCCAATGAGCAGTTCTTC. Protein: CASSLNPTGANEQFF.

This clone was observed once. The chain joins TRBV29-1 to TRBJ2-1; 7 nucleotides agree with TRBD2. Unmatched junction bases numbered 7, after V lost 5 bases and J lost 3 bases. Germline CDR1 reads SQVTM; CDR2 reads ANQGSEA. CDR3 length equals 14 residues. In nucleotides, the CDR3 is TGCAGCGTTCAATGGCGGGAGTTCTACAATGAGCAGTTCTTC. This encodes CSVQWREFYNEQFF.

The V call is TRBV10-3, the J call TRBJ2-5; the match to TRBD2 covers 11 bases. Trimming removed 10 bases from V and 5 bases from J; junction bases left unmatched: 9. Germline V gives CDR1 ENHRY, CDR2 SYGVKD. CDR3 length equals 14 residues. The CDR3 sequence: CATALAGAGETQYF. The CDR3 DNA reads TGTGCCACGGCACTAGCGGGAGCGGGGGAGACCCAGTACTTC.

This clone has a single count. The chain is built from TRBV6-6 and TRBJ2-5; D is perhaps TRBD1 (5 bases). V lost 6 bases, J lost 0 bases, and 17 bases lay in between. The CDR3 covers 16 residues. The germline CDR1 and CDR2 sequences are MNHNY and SVGAGI (reference sequence). CDR3: CASSLRRTRDQETQYF. CDR3 sequence (DNA): TGTGCCAGCAGCCTACGTAGGACAAGGGACCAAGAGACCCAGTACTTC.

The chain carries TRBV19 and TRBJ2-7; perhaps TRBD2 as D (7 bases). CDR1 is LNHDA and CDR2 is SQIVND in the germline V gene (reference sequence). V lost 5 bases to trimming and J lost 4 bases, with 18 bases between them. CDR3 length: 15 residues. CDR3 coding DNA: TGTGCCAGTAGTCCCCTTACGGGGGGCGCTTACGAGCAGTACTTC. Its protein is CASSPLTGGAYEQYF.

V usage is TRBV12-3 or TRBV12-4 and J usage is TRBJ1-1; no clear D gene. Trimming shortened V by 7 bases and J by 3 bases, and 9 bases separated the two germline ends. This CDR3 has 12 residues. CDR3 sequence: CASTYSHTEAFF. The CDR3 DNA reads TGTGCCAGCACCTACAGTCACACTGAAGCTTTCTTT.

This chain uses TRBV18 with TRBJ2-1, with TRBD2 matching 10 bases. The CDR3 sequence is 15 residues long. The germline V gene has CDR1 KGHSH and CDR2 LQKENI. Trimming took 4 bases from V and 0 from J; bases not matched to a gene: 0. The CDR3 reads CASSLAGGSYNEQFF. CDR3 in DNA: TGTGCCAGCTCACTAGCGGGGGGCTCCTACAATGAGCAGTTCTTC. Full variable domain (missing parts from reference TRBV18 and TRBJ2-1): NAGVMQNPRHLVRRRGQEARLRCSPMKGHSHVYWYRQLPEEGLKFMVYLQKENIIDESGMPKERFSAEFPKEGPSILRIQQVVRGDSAAYFCASSLAGGSYNEQFFGPGTRLTVL.

Only a few counts were recorded for this clone. The chain combines TRBV5-5 with TRBJ1-5; possibly TRBD1 for D (5 bases). This CDR3 has 14 residues. V gave up 4 bases and J gave up 7 bases, with 15 bases separating them. From germline, CDR1 is SGHKS and CDR2 YYEKEE (reference sequence). CDR3 bases: TGTGCCAGCAGCCAGGAGGGGCTAGGGCAGCCCCAGCATTTT. Translation gives CASSQEGLGQPQHF.

This chain connects TRBV28 to TRBJ1-2; D perhaps matches TRBD1 (5 bases). There are 14 residues in the CDR3. In germline, CDR1 is MDHEN, CDR2 SYDVKM. The germline V and J ends were trimmed by 5 bases and 5 bases, with 15 bases remaining between them. This chain's CDR3 is CASSVGRTKYGYTF. CDR3 DNA: TGTGCCAGCAGTGTCGGGAGGACAAAATATGGCTACACCTTC.

The rearrangement uses TRBV18 and TRBJ1-5; the D gene is possibly TRBD1 (6 bases). The CDR3 has 13 residues. The germline V and J ends were trimmed by 8 bases and 2 bases, with 10 bases remaining between them. CDR1 KGHSH and CDR2 LQKENI come from the germline V gene. CDR3 nucleotides: TGTGCCAGCCGGGACAACCGCAATCAGCCCCAGCATTTT. Its translation is CASRDNRNQPQHF.

J is TRBJ2-7 and V is TRBV10-3, with D maybe TRBD1 (6 bases). CDR3 length: 14 amino acids. Germline CDR1 and CDR2: ENHRY and SYGVKD. V dropped 6 bases and J dropped 2 bases, with 14 bases sitting between them. CDR3 coding DNA: TGTGCCATCAGCCTCCCGGGACAAGCCTACGAGCAGTACTTC. Translating it yields CAISLPGQAYEQYF.

This clone is a singleton in its sample. The chain carries TRBV19 and TRBJ1-1, with 9 positions matching TRBD1. The ends lost 4 bases at V and 4 bases at J; junction bases unmatched: 7. In germline, CDR1 is LNHDA, CDR2 SQIVND (reference sequence). This CDR3 spans 15 amino acids. CDR3 protein: CASSTGQGQVTEAFF. In nucleotides, the CDR3 is TGTGCCAGTAGTACCGGACAGGGGCAGGTCACTGAAGCTTTCTTT.

The J gene is TRBJ2-5, the V gene TRBV4-3; 13 bases match TRBD2. The CDR3 is made up of 16 amino acids. Germline CDR1 reads LGHNA; CDR2 reads YSLEER. V trimming: 3 bases; J trimming: 5 bases; junction bases outside the gene matches: 6. CDR3 region: CASSQGLAGLGETQYF. Here the CDR3 DNA reads TGCGCCAGCAGCCAGGGACTAGCGGGATTGGGTGAGACCCAGTACTTC.

This clone was observed many times. The DNA of the CDR3 is TGTGCTAGTGGTTTGGGGTTGGGAGGCAATGAGCAGTTCTTC. This codes for CASGLGLGGNEQFF. The chain links TRBV12-5 to TRBJ2-1, with D maybe TRBD2 (6 bases). CDR1 and CDR2 from the germline V gene are LGHNT and FRNRAP. Trimming left V 1 base short and J 6 bases short, with 10 bases between. The CDR3 sequence is 14 residues long.

V and J are TRBV6-5 and TRBJ1-5, with D uncertain. CDR1 is MNHEY, CDR2 SVGAGI, per germline. The CDR3 consists of 13 residues. V gave up 6 bases and J gave up 0 bases, with 6 bases separating them. As DNA, the CDR3 is TGTGCCAGCAGCGGTTATAGCAATCAGCCCCAGCATTTT. It specifies CASSGYSNQPQHF.

This chain links TRBV18 with TRBJ2-3; 14 bases fit TRBD2. The germline gives CDR1 KGHSH, CDR2 LQKENI. V gave up 4 bases and J gave up 4 bases; unmatched junction bases: 4. CDR3 length: 16 amino acids. The CDR3 DNA reads TGTGCCAGCTCACGACTAGCGGGAGGGCCCGCAGATACGCAGTATTTT. Encoded protein: CASSRLAGGPADTQYF.

This clone was seen a handful of times. The V call is TRBV24-1, the J call TRBJ2-1; 10 bases map to TRBD1. The trim removed 4 bases at V and 8 bases at J, leaving 10 bases unmatched. The CDR3 is made up of 16 amino acids. The V gene's germline CDR1 is KGHDR and CDR2 SFDVKD. The CDR3 here is CATSDQGTGVMDEQFF. The CDR3 DNA follows: TGTGCCACCAGTGACCAAGGGACAGGGGTTATGGATGAGCAGTTCTTC.

This chain uses TRBV9 with TRBJ2-7; 9 nucleotides align to TRBD2. V dropped 2 bases and J dropped 4; count of bases not matched to a gene: 7. Germline CDR1 and CDR2: SGDLS and YYNGEE. This CDR3 is built from 15 residues. The CDR3: CASSVQASGVYEQYF. CDR3 nucleotides: TGTGCCAGCAGCGTTCAGGCTAGCGGGGTATACGAGCAGTACTTC.

This chain connects TRBV7-9 to TRBJ2-2, with D tentatively TRBD2 (6 bases). This CDR3 region has 15 residues. Looked up from germline, CDR1 is SEHNR and CDR2 is FQNEAQ (reference sequence). Trimming stripped 2 bases from V and 1 base from J, with 8 bases between. CDR3 in amino acids: CASSLTGRNTGELFF. In DNA, the CDR3 is TGTGCCAGCAGCTTAACCGGGAGGAACACCGGGGAGCTGTTTTTT.

This rearrangement joins TRBV28 to TRBJ2-1; no reliable D call. Germline CDR1 reads MDHEN; CDR2 reads SYDVKM. The germline V and J ends were trimmed by 2 bases and 6 bases, with 5 bases remaining between them. The CDR3 is 12 residues long. The CDR3 spells CASSLVSNEQFF. CDR3 coding DNA: TGTGCCAGCAGTTTAGTGAGCAATGAGCAGTTCTTC.

The V call is TRBV6-1, the J call TRBJ2-1, with a weak D call TRBD2 (6 bases). V lost 3 bases, J lost 4 bases, and 13 bases lay in between. Per the germline V gene, CDR1 is MNHNS and CDR2 is SASEGT. The CDR3 consists of 15 residues. The CDR3 nucleotides read TGTGCCAGCAGTGATTGGGCGGGAATGTACAATGAGCAGTTCTTC. Translating gives CASSDWAGMYNEQFF.

This sequence joins TRBV9 and TRBJ2-1, with 13 bases that match TRBD2. The CDR3 has 13 residues. Germline V gives CDR1 SGDLS, CDR2 YYNGEE. Trimming removed 1 base from V and 12 bases from J; junction bases left unmatched: 1. This CDR3 reads CASSVTSGRGQFF. CDR3 sequence (DNA): TGTGCCAGCAGCGTAACTAGCGGGAGGGGGCAGTTCTTC.

The V and J genes are TRBV7-9 and TRBJ2-3; 13 bases map to TRBD2. Germline V gene lookup returns CDR1 SEHNR and CDR2 FQNEAQ (reference sequence). The CDR3 contains 14 residues. CDR3 amino acids: CATGLAGVEDTQYF. In DNA, the CDR3 is TGTGCAACCGGACTAGCGGGAGTTGAAGATACGCAGTATTTT. The whole variable domain, remainder taken from reference TRBV7-9 and TRBJ2-3, is DTGVSQNPRHKITKRGQNVTFRCDPISEHNRLYWYRQTLGQGPEFLTYFQNEAQLEKSRLLSDRFSAERPKGSFSTLEIQRTEQGDSAMYLCATGLAGVEDTQYFGPGTRLTVL.

CDR3 DNA sequence: TGTGCCACCGGGACATCAACTGAAGCTTTCTTT. This translates into CATGTSTEAFF. This chain uses TRBV28 with TRBJ1-1; the D gene is possibly TRBD1 (6 bases). The CDR3 is made up of 11 amino acids. V dropped 10 bases and J dropped 5 bases, with 11 bases sitting between them. Germline CDR1 and CDR2: MDHEN and SYDVKM. The whole variable domain, remainder taken from reference TRBV28 and TRBJ1-1, is DVKVTQSSRYLVKRTGEKVFLECVQDMDHENMFWYRQDPGLGLRLIYFSYDVKMKEKGDIPEGYSVSREKKERFSLILESASTNQTSMYLCATGTSTEAFFGQGTRLTVV.

This chain connects TRBV19 to TRBJ1-2; 12 bases map to TRBD1. This CDR3 is built from 15 residues. V shed 8 bases and J 8 bases; nucleotides not matched to a gene: 12. CDR1 is LNHDA, CDR2 SQIVND, per germline (reference sequence). CDR3 sequence (DNA): TGTGCCAGTCAGAGATCCGGGACAGGGGGCAGCGGCTACACCTTC. Translating gives CASQRSGTGGSGYTF.

The count of this clone is one. The chain couples TRBV6-6 to TRBJ2-6; no firm D call. Germline loops: CDR1 MNHNY, CDR2 SVGAGI (reference sequence). V dropped 6 bases and J dropped 2 bases, with 14 bases sitting between them. CDR3 size: 16 residues. The CDR3 region has the DNA TGTGCCAGCAGGCGCCCGCTCGAGCCTGGGGCCAACGTCCTGACTTTC. Translating it yields CASRRPLEPGANVLTF.

Of note for this clone: At one end the junction does not follow the germline gene, possibly because of a read error. CDR3 nucleotide sequence: TGTGCCACCAGCAGAGTGACAGGGGAGTCGAATTTT. This translates into CATSRVTGESNF. The chain combines TRBV15 with TRBJ2-3, with 8 bases aligning to TRBD1. The CDR3 is 12 amino acids. The V gene's germline CDR1 is LNHNV and CDR2 YYDKDF (reference sequence).